This T cell receptor (beta chain) was profiled in a study of blood T cell repertoires in COVID-19. CDR1 is KGHSH, CDR2 LQKENI, per germline. The V gene lost 1 base and the J gene lost 1 base, with 5 bases spanning the gap. The CDR3 has 13 residues. Data came from immunoSEQ multiplex PCR; TCRdb stores just in-frame clones and leaves some out. The sample has 150,000 to 200,000 clones, roughly 89% seen once; the top ten hold roughly 3.9%. The sample comprised peripheral blood. V and J are TRBV18 and TRBJ2-7; possible D gene TRBD1, 5 bases. This sequence originates from a man aged 18 to 29 with active or convalescent COVID-19. CDR3 protein: CASSPRQSYEQYV. CDR3 DNA: TGTGCCAGCTCACCACGACAGTCCTACGAGCAGTACGTC.